The rows below give T cell receptor beta chains drawn from one sample of a study of blood T cell repertoires in COVID-19. Measured with immunoSEQ multiplex PCR; TCRdb has only the in-frame clones, and not every one. The sample contains 200,000 or so clones, roughly 79% of which appear only once. The sample comprised peripheral blood. These receptors originate from a man aged 55 to 70 with active or convalescent COVID-19. Both conserved end residues are part of each CDR3. Fields, in order: CDR3 protein, CDR3 DNA, CDR3 length, D gene, clone size, J gene, V gene. A D gene is named only where the DNA matches it firmly. Not every row has a clone size; where given, it reads once, few, many or a size class.

CDR3: CAISLTGEETQYF
DNA: TGTGCCATCAGTTTAACAGGAGAAGAGACCCAGTACTTC
length: 13
D: .
size: .
J: TRBJ2-5
V: TRBV10-3

CDR3: CASSDLAGGPDTGELFF
DNA: TGTGCCAGCAGCGATCTAGCGGGAGGGCCGGACACCGGGGAGCTGTTTTTT
length: 17
D: TRBD2
size: .
J: TRBJ2-2
V: TRBV3-1/TRBV3-2

CDR3: CASSPDRAADTQYF
DNA: TGTGCCAGTAGTCCCGACAGGGCGGCAGATACGCAGTATTTT
length: 14
D: TRBD1
size: .
J: TRBJ2-3
V: TRBV19

CDR3: CASTTGGAVWGYTF
DNA: TGTGCCAGCACCACTGGTGGGGCTGTTTGGGGCTACACCTTC
length: 14
D: .
size: .
J: TRBJ1-2
V: TRBV6-5

CDR3: CASSMGSSSYEQYF
DNA: TGTGCCAGCAGTATGGGGAGTTCATCCTACGAGCAGTACTTC
length: 14
D: .
size: once
J: TRBJ2-7
V: TRBV6-5

CDR3: CASNQQGAVSPLHF
DNA: TGTGCCAGCAACCAACAGGGGGCAGTTTCACCCCTCCACTTT
length: 14
D: TRBD1
size: .
J: TRBJ1-6
V: TRBV7-8

CDR3: CASSQLHSLNSPLHF
DNA: TGCGCCAGCAGCCAACTCCACAGCTTGAATTCACCCCTCCACTTT
length: 15
D: .
size: .
J: TRBJ1-6
V: TRBV4-1

CDR3: CASTSSGGSHGELFF
DNA: TGCGCCAGCACGTCTAGCGGGGGATCCCACGGGGAGCTGTTTTTT
length: 15
D: TRBD2
size: .
J: TRBJ2-2
V: TRBV5-1

CDR3: CAWRPERPYNEQFF
DNA: TGTGCCTGGAGACCAGAGCGGCCCTACAATGAGCAGTTCTTC
length: 14
D: .
size: .
J: TRBJ2-1
V: TRBV30

CDR3: CASSVGRTSGNEQFF
DNA: TGTGCCAGCAGCGTGGGAAGGACTAGCGGTAATGAGCAGTTCTTC
length: 15
D: TRBD2
size: .
J: TRBJ2-1
V: TRBV3-1/TRBV3-2

CDR3: CASSEGQGEAEAFF
DNA: TGTGCCAGCAGTGAGGGACAGGGGGAGGCTGAAGCTTTCTTT
length: 14
D: TRBD1
size: .
J: TRBJ1-1
V: TRBV6-1

CDR3: CASSPPEHRPLTTNEKLFF
DNA: TGTGCCAGCTCACCCCCGGAGCATCGACCCCTTACAACTAATGAAAAACTGTTTTTT
length: 19
D: .
size: .
J: TRBJ1-4
V: TRBV18

CDR3: CASSSGQIGNIQYF
DNA: TGTGCCAGCAGCTCTGGACAGATTGGAAACATTCAGTACTTC
length: 14
D: .
size: .
J: TRBJ2-4
V: TRBV7-9

CDR3: CASSLGSGVVTDTQYF
DNA: TGTGCCAGCAGCCTCGGGTCGGGAGTTGTAACAGATACGCAGTATTTT
length: 16
D: .
size: .
J: TRBJ2-3
V: TRBV7-9

CDR3: CASSETGSGEKLFF
DNA: TGTGCCAGCAGTGAGACAGGGAGCGGTGAAAAACTGTTTTTT
length: 14
D: TRBD1
size: .
J: TRBJ1-4
V: TRBV9

CDR3: CASKGLAGETQYF
DNA: TGTGCCAGCAAGGGACTAGCGGGAGAGACCCAGTACTTC
length: 13
D: TRBD2
size: .
J: TRBJ2-5
V: TRBV6-5

CDR3: CASSIQGSGANVLTF
DNA: TGTGCCAGCAGCATCCAGGGCTCTGGGGCCAACGTCCTGACTTTC
length: 15
D: .
size: .
J: TRBJ2-6
V: TRBV7-3

CDR3: CASSQDSQGSGELFF
DNA: TGCGCCAGCAGCCAAGATTCTCAGGGGTCCGGGGAGCTGTTTTTT
length: 15
D: .
size: .
J: TRBJ2-2
V: TRBV4-1

CDR3: CASSSRVGSYNEQFF
DNA: TGTGCCAGCAGCTCCCGGGTGGGCTCCTACAATGAGCAGTTCTTC
length: 15
D: .
size: .
J: TRBJ2-1
V: TRBV11-2

CDR3: CAWSVRDRGRTNYGYTF
DNA: TGTGCCTGGAGTGTACGGGACAGGGGACGGACTAACTATGGCTACACCTTC
length: 17
D: TRBD1
size: once
J: TRBJ1-2
V: TRBV30

CDR3: CASSMKLAGPYEQYF
DNA: TGTGCCAGTAGTATGAAACTAGCGGGGCCCTACGAGCAGTACTTC
length: 15
D: TRBD2
size: .
J: TRBJ2-7
V: TRBV19

CDR3: CASSSPGQGFGGYTF
DNA: TGCGCCAGCAGCTCCCCCGGACAGGGTTTCGGAGGCTACACCTTC
length: 15
D: TRBD1
size: .
J: TRBJ1-2
V: TRBV5-1

CDR3: CASSFDRGLPGTRLRNEQFF
DNA: TGTGCCAGCAGCTTTGACAGGGGGCTTCCCGGGACTAGACTAAGGAATGAGCAGTTCTTC
length: 20
D: TRBD1
size: .
J: TRBJ2-1
V: TRBV5-4

CDR3: CASSAGLAGGTDTQYF
DNA: TGTGCCAGCAGCGCGGGACTAGCGGGAGGCACAGATACGCAGTATTTT
length: 16
D: TRBD2
size: .
J: TRBJ2-3
V: TRBV7-2

CDR3: CASSLMVTGQGFSGELFF
DNA: TGTGCCAGCAGCTTAATGGTCACGGGACAGGGGTTCTCCGGGGAGCTGTTTTTT
length: 18
D: TRBD1
size: .
J: TRBJ2-2
V: TRBV7-8

CDR3: CASSSGGGSTDTQYF
DNA: TGTGCCAGCAGCTCAGGCGGGGGGAGCACAGATACGCAGTATTTT
length: 15
D: TRBD2
size: .
J: TRBJ2-3
V: TRBV5-4

CDR3: CASSALAAVWDEQYF
DNA: TGTGCCAGCAGCGCCTTAGCGGCCGTTTGGGACGAGCAGTACTTC
length: 15
D: .
size: .
J: TRBJ2-7
V: TRBV21-1

CDR3: CASSLSGRFGGELFF
DNA: TGTGCCAGTAGCCTTAGCGGGAGATTCGGCGGGGAGCTGTTTTTT
length: 15
D: TRBD2
size: .
J: TRBJ2-2
V: TRBV19

CDR3: CASSSLLAGPQKNEQFF
DNA: TGTGCCAGCAGCTCGCTACTAGCGGGGCCACAAAAGAATGAGCAGTTCTTC
length: 17
D: TRBD2
size: .
J: TRBJ2-1
V: TRBV7-9

CDR3: CASTRSGLNIQYF
DNA: TGTGCCAGCACTCGGTCGGGATTAAACATTCAGTACTTC
length: 13
D: .
size: few
J: TRBJ2-4
V: TRBV2

CDR3: CASSRQGRNQPQHF
DNA: TGTGCCAGCAGTAGACAGGGAAGAAATCAGCCCCAGCATTTT
length: 14
D: TRBD1
size: .
J: TRBJ1-5
V: TRBV7-2

CDR3: CASTPVNRAGELFF
DNA: TGTGCCAGCACTCCCGTAAACAGGGCCGGGGAGCTGTTTTTT
length: 14
D: .
size: few
J: TRBJ2-2
V: TRBV11-2

CDR3: CASSEYEDTQYF
DNA: TGTGCCAGCAGTGAATATGAGGATACGCAGTATTTT
length: 12
D: .
size: .
J: TRBJ2-3
V: TRBV2

CDR3: CASSFGGQETQYF
DNA: TGTGCCAGCAGCTTCGGGGGACAAGAGACCCAGTACTTC
length: 13
D: .
size: .
J: TRBJ2-5
V: TRBV11-3

CDR3: CAISEPTGTTRSNTGELFF
DNA: TGTGCCATCAGTGAGCCGACGGGGACTACCCGATCGAACACCGGGGAGCTGTTTTTT
length: 19
D: TRBD2
size: once
J: TRBJ2-2
V: TRBV10-3

CDR3: CASSQPEKPLHF
DNA: TGCGCCAGCAGCCAACCTGAGAAACCCCTCCACTTT
length: 12
D: .
size: .
J: TRBJ1-6
V: TRBV4-3

CDR3: CASSSGLAGGPGETQYF
DNA: TGTGCCAGCAGTTCGGGACTAGCGGGAGGGCCCGGGGAGACCCAGTACTTC
length: 17
D: TRBD2
size: .
J: TRBJ2-5
V: TRBV2

CDR3: CAISDRQTSGKVYEQYF
DNA: TGTGCCATCAGTGATCGTCAGACTAGCGGGAAGGTCTACGAGCAGTACTTC
length: 17
D: TRBD2
size: .
J: TRBJ2-7
V: TRBV10-3

CDR3: CASSSLGQGIGYEQYF
DNA: TGTGCCAGCAGTTCACTCGGACAGGGGATCGGGTACGAGCAGTACTTC
length: 16
D: TRBD1
size: .
J: TRBJ2-7
V: TRBV6-6

CDR3: CASSPRRSNEQYF
DNA: TGTGCCAGCAGCCCAAGACGGAGTAACGAGCAGTACTTC
length: 13
D: .
size: .
J: TRBJ2-7
V: TRBV6-6

CDR3: CASSLEKIGYPLDTQYF
DNA: TGTGCCAGCAGCTTAGAGAAAATCGGTTACCCCCTAGATACGCAGTATTTT
length: 17
D: .
size: .
J: TRBJ2-3
V: TRBV11-3

CDR3: CATVDRPNTEAFF
DNA: TGTGCCACCGTGGACAGACCGAATACTGAAGCTTTCTTT
length: 13
D: .
size: .
J: TRBJ1-1
V: TRBV19

CDR3: CASTPSLSYEQYF
DNA: TGTGCCAGCACCCCGTCCCTTTCCTACGAGCAGTACTTC
length: 13
D: .
size: .
J: TRBJ2-7
V: TRBV6-2/TRBV6-3

CDR3: CSVGRRGGTPGELFF
DNA: TGCAGCGTTGGAAGGAGGGGGGGTACGCCCGGGGAGCTGTTTTTT
length: 15
D: .
size: .
J: TRBJ2-2
V: TRBV29-1

CDR3: CASSDEQGVSEAFF
DNA: TGTGCCAGCAGTGACGAGCAGGGGGTCTCTGAAGCTTTCTTT
length: 14
D: TRBD1
size: .
J: TRBJ1-1
V: TRBV2

CDR3: CASSPSTGAMNTEAFF
DNA: TGTGCCAGCAGCCCTTCGACAGGGGCCATGAACACTGAAGCTTTCTTT
length: 16
D: TRBD1
size: many
J: TRBJ1-1
V: TRBV3-1/TRBV3-2

CDR3: CASSYSGGREQYF
DNA: TGTGCCAGCAGTTACTCGGGGGGGCGCGAGCAGTACTTC
length: 13
D: .
size: once
J: TRBJ2-7
V: TRBV6-5

CDR3: CASSYSKFRMETQYF
DNA: TGTGCCAGCAGTTACTCGAAATTCAGGATGGAGACCCAGTACTTC
length: 15
D: .
size: .
J: TRBJ2-5
V: TRBV6-2/TRBV6-3

CDR3: CASSFDSGNSPLHF
DNA: TGTGCCAGCAGTTTCGACAGTGGAAATTCACCCCTCCACTTT
length: 14
D: .
size: .
J: TRBJ1-6
V: TRBV27